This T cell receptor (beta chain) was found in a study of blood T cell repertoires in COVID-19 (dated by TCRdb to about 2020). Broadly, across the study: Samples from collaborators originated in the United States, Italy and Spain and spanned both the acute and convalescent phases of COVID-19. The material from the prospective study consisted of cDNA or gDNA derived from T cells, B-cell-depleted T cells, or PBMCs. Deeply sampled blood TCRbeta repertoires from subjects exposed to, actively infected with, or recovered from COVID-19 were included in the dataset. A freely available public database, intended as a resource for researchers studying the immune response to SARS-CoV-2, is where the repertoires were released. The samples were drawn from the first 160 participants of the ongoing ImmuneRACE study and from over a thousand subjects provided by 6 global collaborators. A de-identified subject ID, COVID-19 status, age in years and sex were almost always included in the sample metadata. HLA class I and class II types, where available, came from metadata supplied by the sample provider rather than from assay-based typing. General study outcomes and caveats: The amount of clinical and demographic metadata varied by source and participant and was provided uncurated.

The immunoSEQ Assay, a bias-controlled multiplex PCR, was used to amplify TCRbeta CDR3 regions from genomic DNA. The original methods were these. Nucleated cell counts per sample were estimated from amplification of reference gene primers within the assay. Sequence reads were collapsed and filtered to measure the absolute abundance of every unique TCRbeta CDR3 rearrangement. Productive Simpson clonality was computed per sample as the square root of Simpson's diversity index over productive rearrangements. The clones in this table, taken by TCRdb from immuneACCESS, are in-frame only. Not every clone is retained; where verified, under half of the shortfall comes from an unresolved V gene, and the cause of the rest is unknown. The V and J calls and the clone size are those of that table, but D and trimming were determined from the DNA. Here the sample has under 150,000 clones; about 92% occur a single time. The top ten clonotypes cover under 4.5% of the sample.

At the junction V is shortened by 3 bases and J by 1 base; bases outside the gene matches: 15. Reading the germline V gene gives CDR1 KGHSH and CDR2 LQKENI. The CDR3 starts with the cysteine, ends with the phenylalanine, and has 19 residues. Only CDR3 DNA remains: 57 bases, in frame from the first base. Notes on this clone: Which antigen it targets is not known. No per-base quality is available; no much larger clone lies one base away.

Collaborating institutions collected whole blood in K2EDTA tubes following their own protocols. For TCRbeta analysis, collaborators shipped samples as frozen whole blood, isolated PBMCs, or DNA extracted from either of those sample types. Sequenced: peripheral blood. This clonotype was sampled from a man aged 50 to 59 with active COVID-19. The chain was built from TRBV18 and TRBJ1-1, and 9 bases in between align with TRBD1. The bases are TGTGCCAGCTCACCCCCGCGGGGACAGGGAAAGGAAGGGAACACTGAAGCTTTCTTT. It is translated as CASSPPRGQGKEGNTEAFF.